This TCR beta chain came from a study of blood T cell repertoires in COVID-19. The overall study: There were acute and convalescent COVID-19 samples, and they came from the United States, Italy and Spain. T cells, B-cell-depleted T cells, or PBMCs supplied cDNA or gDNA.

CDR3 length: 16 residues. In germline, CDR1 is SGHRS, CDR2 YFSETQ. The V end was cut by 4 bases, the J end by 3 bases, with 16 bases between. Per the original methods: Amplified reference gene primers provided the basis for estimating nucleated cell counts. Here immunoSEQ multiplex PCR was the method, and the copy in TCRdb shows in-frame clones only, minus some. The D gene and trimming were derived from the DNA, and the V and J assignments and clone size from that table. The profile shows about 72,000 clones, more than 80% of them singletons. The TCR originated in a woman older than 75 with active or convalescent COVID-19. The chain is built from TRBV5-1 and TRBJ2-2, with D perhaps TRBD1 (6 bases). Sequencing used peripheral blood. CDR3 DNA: TGCGCCAGCAGCCTGGGGGCTCAACCGGACACCGGGGAGCTGTTTTTT. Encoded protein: CASSLGAQPDTGELFF. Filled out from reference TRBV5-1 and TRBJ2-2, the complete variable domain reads KAGVTQTPRYLIKTRGQQVTLSCSPISGHRSVSWYQQTPGQGLQFLFEYFSETQRNKGNFPGRFSGRQFSNSRSEMNVSTLELGDSALYLCASSLGAQPDTGELFFGEGSRLTVL.